The 19 T cell receptor beta chains presented below share a single source sample, sequenced in a study of shared clonotypes between healthy human individuals. Assay: immunoSEQ multiplex PCR; the TCRdb copy retains only in-frame clones and omits some. The sample lists 150,000 to 200,000 clones, about 93% occurring once. Specimen: naive CD4+ T cells sorted from blood. Subset indicated: CD45RA+ positively selected. Receptor source: a woman younger than 45 in good health.

V is TRBV2 and J is TRBJ1-5; D unresolved. The CDR3 is made up of 15 amino acids. The germline V gene encodes CDR1 SNHLY and CDR2 FYNNEI. With 3 bases removed from V and 5 bases from J, the gap between germline ends came to 14 bases. CDR3 DNA sequence: TGTGCCAGCAGTGATGACTCCGGGTGGGATCAGCCCCAGCATTTT. Encoded protein: CASSDDSGWDQPQHF.

The chain links TRBV6-1 to TRBJ1-4, with D possibly being TRBD1 (5 bases). Trimming removed 2 bases from V and 5 bases from J, with 9 bases in between. The CDR3 is made up of 14 amino acids. From germline, CDR1 is MNHNS and CDR2 SASEGT. The CDR3 region is CASSESWTNEKLFF. As DNA, the CDR3 is TGTGCCAGCAGTGAATCTTGGACAAATGAAAAACTGTTTTTT.

The V gene is TRBV5-1, the J gene TRBJ2-2; TRBD1 aligns across 7 bases. The CDR3 spans 15 residues. Germline loops: CDR1 SGHRS, CDR2 YFSETQ. V was pared by 3 bases and J by 2 bases, with 4 bases of the junction left unmatched. The CDR3 DNA follows: TGCGCCAGCAGCTGGCGACAGGGCAACACCGGGGAGCTGTTTTTT. Protein: CASSWRQGNTGELFF.

This chain connects TRBV6-1 to TRBJ2-7; D unclear. Germline V gene data show CDR1 as MNHNS and CDR2 as SASEGT. Deletions cut 2 bases from V and 4 bases from J, with 9 bases between. This CDR3 spans 13 amino acids. CDR3 sequence: CASSESTRYEQYF. CDR3 nucleotide sequence: TGTGCCAGCAGTGAATCCACCCGGTACGAGCAGTACTTC.

Worth noting for this clone: Different DNA sequences within this sample yield the same CDR3. The DNA for the CDR3 is TGTGCCAGCAGTGAAGAGGTAGGGTATGGCTACACCTTC. Amino acid sequence: CASSEEVGYGYTF. The rearrangement links TRBV2 to TRBJ1-2; no definite D call. This CDR3 spans 13 amino acids. CDR1 and CDR2 from the germline V gene are SNHLY and FYNNEI. V was clipped by 1 base and J by 5 bases, with 8 bases between them.

The count of this clone is one. The gene calls are TRBV28 and TRBJ2-2, with D tentatively TRBD1 or TRBD2 (5 bases each). This CDR3 spans 15 amino acids. The germline gives CDR1 MDHEN, CDR2 SYDVKM. Trimming cost V 2 bases and J 4 bases, with 11 bases left between them. In nucleotides, the CDR3 is TGTGCCAGCAGTTTAGGGGGAGCGACCACCGGGGAGCTGTTTTTT. Translated, it gives CASSLGGATTGELFF.

CDR3 in amino acids: CASRRPRSGRASEQYF. CDR3 in DNA: TGTGCCAGTAGACGACCCCGTAGCGGGAGGGCTTCTGAGCAGTACTTC. The chain combines TRBV19 with TRBJ2-7; TRBD2 matches 11 bases. Trimming at V came to 6 bases and at J to 7 bases, leaving 14 bases not matched to a gene. This CDR3 has 16 residues. Germline V lookup: CDR1 LNHDA, CDR2 SQIVND (reference sequence).

V is TRBV6-5 and J is TRBJ1-6, with 10 bases lining up with TRBD1. V trimming: 5 bases; J trimming: 7 bases; junction bases outside the gene matches: 2. The V gene's germline CDR1 is MNHEY and CDR2 SVGAGI. There are 14 residues in the CDR3. CDR3 protein: CASSQGQGNSPLHF. CDR3 sequence (DNA): TGTGCCAGCAGTCAGGGACAGGGGAATTCACCCCTCCACTTT.

V is TRBV7-9 and J is TRBJ2-7, with D possibly being TRBD1 or TRBD2 (5 bases each). The germline gives CDR1 SEHNR, CDR2 FQNEAQ (reference sequence). Trimming stripped 2 bases from V and 5 bases from J, with 16 bases between. CDR3 length: 15 amino acids. The CDR3 nucleotides read TGTGCCAGCAGCTTAACGGACGGACGGGGACACGAGCAGTACTTC. It translates to CASSLTDGRGHEQYF.

This clone was observed once. The J gene is TRBJ2-5, the V gene TRBV28, with 7 bases matching TRBD1. Germline lookup yields CDR1 MDHEN and CDR2 SYDVKM. The CDR3 contains 14 residues. V was pared by 5 bases and J by 4 bases, with 7 bases of the junction left unmatched. As DNA, the CDR3 is TGTGCCAGCAGTGCGACAGGGTCTGGAGAGACCCAGTACTTC. The encoded protein is CASSATGSGETQYF.

This clone was counted a single time. The J gene is TRBJ1-6, the V gene TRBV15; the D is unclear. Looked up from germline, CDR1 is LNHNV and CDR2 is YYDKDF (reference sequence). The CDR3 has 17 amino acids. V shed 0 bases and J shed 3 bases, with 12 bases lying between them. CDR3 DNA sequence: TGTGCCACCAGCAGAGATCGTGCACGGGTCTATAATTCACCCCTCCACTTT. The encoded protein is CATSRDRARVYNSPLHF.

The CDR3 bases are TGCAGCGTAGAGAGGACAGCGAACACCGGGGAGCTGTTTTTT. This gives the protein CSVERTANTGELFF. The chain employs TRBV29-1 and TRBJ2-2; D is perhaps TRBD1 (6 bases). V shed 6 bases and J shed 0 bases, with 11 bases lying between them. Germline values: CDR1 SQVTM, CDR2 ANQGSEA. The CDR3 is made up of 14 amino acids.

The chain joins TRBV5-1 to TRBJ2-5; 11 nucleotides agree with TRBD2. The CDR3 is 16 residues long. Unmatched junction bases numbered 7, after V lost 1 base and J lost 5 bases. The germline CDR1 and CDR2 sequences are SGHRS and YFSETQ. In DNA form, the CDR3 reads TGCGCCAGCAGCTTGAATTTAGCGGGAGGGGTGGAGACCCAGTACTTC. It is translated as CASSLNLAGGVETQYF.

The rearrangement links TRBV18 to TRBJ2-6; maybe TRBD2 (5 bases). The CDR3 covers 15 residues. V lost 2 bases to trimming and J lost 0 bases, with 5 bases between them. Per the germline V gene, CDR1 is KGHSH and CDR2 is LQKENI. CDR3 sequence: CASSPGSSGANVLTF. DNA for the CDR3: TGTGCCAGCTCACCAGGGAGCTCTGGGGCCAACGTCCTGACTTTC.

A single count supports this clone. The V and J genes are TRBV6-1 and TRBJ1-1; D is uncertain. V lost 1 base and J lost 6, with 12 bases in between. The CDR3 extends over 14 amino acids. Germline V CDR1 and CDR2: MNHNS, SASEGT. In DNA form, the CDR3 reads TGTGCCAGCAGTGAAGTTGGGCGGTCGGCTGAAGCTTTCTTT. Translating gives CASSEVGRSAEAFF.

The chain recombines TRBV5-1 with TRBJ2-2; 12 bases fit TRBD1. CDR3 size: 15 residues. V gave up 4 bases and J gave up 5 bases; unmatched junction bases: 3. CDR1 is SGHRS, CDR2 YFSETQ, per germline. CDR3 loop: CASSAGQGATGELFF. CDR3 sequence (DNA): TGCGCCAGCAGCGCGGGACAGGGGGCGACCGGGGAGCTGTTTTTT.

The V and J genes are TRBV7-2 and TRBJ1-1; no firm D call. The CDR3 runs 14 residues. Germline V gene data show CDR1 as SGHTA and CDR2 as FQGNSA. V lost 3 bases to trimming and J lost 4 bases, with 12 bases between them. The CDR3 sequence is CASSLSTKLTEAFF. The CDR3 coding sequence is TGTGCCAGCAGCTTGAGCACGAAGCTCACTGAAGCTTTCTTT.

Turning to this clone: At one end the junction does not follow the germline gene, possibly because of a read error. The rearrangement joins TRBV5-4 to TRBJ1-3, with 7 bases identical to TRBD1. There are 13 residues in the CDR3. Germline-derived CDR1 and CDR2 are SGHNT and YYREEE (reference sequence). CDR3 residues: CVSSPDRGNTIYF. The CDR3 coding sequence is TGTGTCAGCAGCCCGGACAGGGGAAACACCATATATTTT.

This clone was observed a few times. The chain has TRBV4-1 and TRBJ2-7; D gene unclear. Germline V gene data show CDR1 as MGHRA and CDR2 as YSYEKL. V was cut by 5 bases and J by 1 base, with 12 bases left in between. This CDR3 contains 14 residues. This CDR3 reads CASSFAGTSYEQYF. CDR3 coding DNA: TGCGCCAGCAGCTTCGCAGGTACGTCCTACGAGCAGTACTTC.